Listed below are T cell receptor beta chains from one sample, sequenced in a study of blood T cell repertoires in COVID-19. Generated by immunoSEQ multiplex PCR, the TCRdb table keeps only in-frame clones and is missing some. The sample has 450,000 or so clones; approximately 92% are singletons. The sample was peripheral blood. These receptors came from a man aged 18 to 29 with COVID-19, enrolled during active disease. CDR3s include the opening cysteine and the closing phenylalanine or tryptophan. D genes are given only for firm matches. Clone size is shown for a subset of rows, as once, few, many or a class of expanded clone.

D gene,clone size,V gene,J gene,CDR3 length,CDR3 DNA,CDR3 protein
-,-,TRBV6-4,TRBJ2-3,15,TGTGCCAGCAGAAAACAGAGTACTAGCACAGATACGCAGTATTTT,CASRKQSTSTDTQYF
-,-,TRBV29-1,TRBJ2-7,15,TGCAGCGTCGAATATCCGGGACACCCGTCTTACGAGCAGTACTTC,CSVEYPGHPSYEQYF
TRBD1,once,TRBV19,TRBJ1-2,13,TGTGCCAGTAGTCAGGACAGGGACTATGGCTACACCTTC,CASSQDRDYGYTF
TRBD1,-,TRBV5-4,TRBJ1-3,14,TGTGCCAGCAGCCTAGGGACAGCAGGAAACACCATATATTTT,CASSLGTAGNTIYF
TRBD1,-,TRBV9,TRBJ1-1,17,TGTGCCAGCAGCCCTCGTGGACAGGGTCGGATTAGTACTGAAGCTTTCTTT,CASSPRGQGRISTEAFF
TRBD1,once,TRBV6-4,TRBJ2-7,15,TGTGCCAGCAGTGACATGTCAAAGGACAGGGACGAGCAGTACTTC,CASSDMSKDRDEQYF
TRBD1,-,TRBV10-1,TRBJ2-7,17,TGCGCCAGCAGTGAGTCGGGCCTCGGGACAGGGGTTTACGAGCAGTACTTC,CASSESGLGTGVYEQYF
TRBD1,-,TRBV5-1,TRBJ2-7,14,TGCGCCAGCTGTCTAGGGACAGGGGACTACGAGCAGTACTTC,CASCLGTGDYEQYF
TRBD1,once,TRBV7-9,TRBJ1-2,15,TGTGCCAGCAGCCCACCAGGGACAGGGGGCCGTGGCTACACCTTC,CASSPPGTGGRGYTF
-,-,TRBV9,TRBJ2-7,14,TGTGCCAGCAGCGTCGTGGACTCCTCCTACGAGCAGTACTTC,CASSVVDSSYEQYF
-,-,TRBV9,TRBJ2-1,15,TGTGCCAGCAGCCCTGGACGGGGGGCCGAGGATGAGCAGTTCTTC,CASSPGRGAEDEQFF
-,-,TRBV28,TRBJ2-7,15,TGTGCCAGCAGTCCCCCTCAACCCTACTCCTACGAGCAGTACTTC,CASSPPQPYSYEQYF
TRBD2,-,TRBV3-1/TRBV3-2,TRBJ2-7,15,TGTGCCAGCAGCATCGGACTAGCGGCAAACTACGAGCAGTACTTC,CASSIGLAANYEQYF
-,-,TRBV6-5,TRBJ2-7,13,TGTGCCAGCCGCGAGACGGGACTCTACGAGCAGTACTTC,CASRETGLYEQYF
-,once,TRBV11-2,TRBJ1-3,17,TGTGCCAGCAGCTTAGTTATGGACAGTAGCTCTGGAAACACCATATATTTT,CASSLVMDSSSGNTIYF
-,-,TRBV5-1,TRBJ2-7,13,TGCGCCAGCAGCACCCCTAGAAGCCACGAGCAGTACTTC,CASSTPRSHEQYF
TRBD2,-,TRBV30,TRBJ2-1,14,TGTGCCTGGAACAAGCGGGAGTTCGACAATGAGCAGTTCTTC,CAWNKREFDNEQFF
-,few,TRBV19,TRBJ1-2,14,TGTGCCAGTAGTATGGCCGGAGGGGACTATGGCTACACCTTC,CASSMAGGDYGYTF
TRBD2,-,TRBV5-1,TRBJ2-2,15,TGCGCCAGCAGCTTACCTAGCGGAAACACCGGGGAGCTGTTTTTT,CASSLPSGNTGELFF
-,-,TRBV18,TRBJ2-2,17,TGTGCCAGCTCACCACTAATTACTTATCCTGTGGCCGGGGAGCTGTTTTTT,CASSPLITYPVAGELFF
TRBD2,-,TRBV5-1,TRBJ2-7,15,TGCGCCAGCAGCTTTCGGACTAGCGGGATTTACGAGCAGTACTTC,CASSFRTSGIYEQYF
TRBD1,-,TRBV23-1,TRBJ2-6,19,TGCGCCAGCAGTCAATCAGATCGACAGGGAAACTCTGGGGCCAACGTCCTGACTTTC,CASSQSDRQGNSGANVLTF
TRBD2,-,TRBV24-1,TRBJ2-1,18,TGTGCCACCAGTGACGCCTATAGCGGGAGCCGAGCGTACAATGAGCAGTTCTTC,CATSDAYSGSRAYNEQFF
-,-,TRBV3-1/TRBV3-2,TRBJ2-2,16,TGTGCCAGCAGCCCGAGAAGGAACGGGGGTGGCGGGGAGCTGTTTTTT,CASSPRRNGGGGELFF
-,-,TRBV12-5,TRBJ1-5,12,TGTGCTAGTGTCGAGGGAGGGCAGCCCCAGCATTTT,CASVEGGQPQHF
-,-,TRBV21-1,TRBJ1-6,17,TGTGCCAGCAGCAACAGGGGGCAGGCAAAGTGGAATTCACCCCTCCACTTT,CASSNRGQAKWNSPLHF
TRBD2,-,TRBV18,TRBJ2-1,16,TGTGCCAGCTCTCCACGAGCGGGGGGCGAATCCAATGAGCAGTTCTTC,CASSPRAGGESNEQFF
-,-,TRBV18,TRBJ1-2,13,TGTGCCAGCCCAAAAATGGCGGGAGATGGCTACACCTTC,CASPKMAGDGYTF
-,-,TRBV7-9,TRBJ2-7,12,TGTGCCAGCAGCTACCTAACCTACGAGCAGTACTTC,CASSYLTYEQYF
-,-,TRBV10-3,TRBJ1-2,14,TGTGCCATCAGTGAGGGACAAGCTAACTATGGCTACACCTTC,CAISEGQANYGYTF
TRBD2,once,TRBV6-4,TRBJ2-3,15,TGTGCCAGCAGTGAAACTAGCGGGAGGAGGGATACGCAGTATTTT,CASSETSGRRDTQYF
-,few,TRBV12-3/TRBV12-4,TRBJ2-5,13,TGTGCCAGCAGTCACTCGGACCGGGGGACCCAGTACTTC,CASSHSDRGTQYF
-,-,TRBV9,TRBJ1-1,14,TGTGCCAGCAGCCCCGACGCGCAGGGCACTGAAGCTTTCTTT,CASSPDAQGTEAFF
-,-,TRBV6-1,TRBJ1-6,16,TGTGCCAGCAGTGAACAGGGGAACTCCTATAATTCACCCCTCCACTTT,CASSEQGNSYNSPLHF
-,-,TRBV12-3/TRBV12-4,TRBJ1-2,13,TGTGCCAGCAGTTTAGAATTGGGAGGTGGCTACACCTTC,CASSLELGGGYTF
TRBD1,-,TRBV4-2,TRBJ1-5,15,TGTGCCAGCAGCCAAGAAAGGACAGGGGATCAGCCCCAGCATTTT,CASSQERTGDQPQHF
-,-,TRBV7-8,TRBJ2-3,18,TGTGCCAGCAGCTTAGAGCGGCAGGGGCGGACGAGCACAGATACGCAGTATTTT,CASSLERQGRTSTDTQYF
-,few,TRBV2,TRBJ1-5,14,TGTGCCAGCAGTGTACAGGGCAGCAATCAGCCCCAGCATTTT,CASSVQGSNQPQHF
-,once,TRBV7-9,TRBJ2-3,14,TGTGCCAGCAGCCCATCGACGCGTCCTAGTTCGCAGTATTTT,CASSPSTRPSSQYF
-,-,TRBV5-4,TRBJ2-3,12,TGTGCCAGCAGCCTTTACACAGATACGCAGTATTTT,CASSLYTDTQYF
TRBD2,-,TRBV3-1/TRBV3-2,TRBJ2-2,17,TGTGCCAGCAGCCAAGTCGGCCTAGCGGCGAACACCGGGGAGCTGTTTTTT,CASSQVGLAANTGELFF
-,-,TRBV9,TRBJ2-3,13,TGTGCCAGCAGCTACCCAGGCACAGATACGCAGTATTTT,CASSYPGTDTQYF
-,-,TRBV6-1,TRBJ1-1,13,TGTGCCAGCAGTGAAGCCGGGAACACTGAAGCTTTCTTT,CASSEAGNTEAFF
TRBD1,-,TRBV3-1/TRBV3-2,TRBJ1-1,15,TGTGCCAGCAGCCAAGGCTCAGGGGGATTGGCTGAAGCTTTCTTT,CASSQGSGGLAEAFF
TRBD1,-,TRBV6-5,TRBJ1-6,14,TGTGCCAGCAGTTGGGACAGGGGTTATTCACCCCTCCACTTT,CASSWDRGYSPLHF
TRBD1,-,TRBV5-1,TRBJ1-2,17,TGCGCCAGCAGCCCGTCCCGGGACAGCTCGGGGACCGACGGCTACACCTTC,CASSPSRDSSGTDGYTF
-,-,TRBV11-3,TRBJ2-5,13,TGTGCCAGCAGTTTCGAGGGCTTGGGGACCCAGTACTTC,CASSFEGLGTQYF
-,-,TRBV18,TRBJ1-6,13,TGTGCCAGCTTTCGGACAGAGAATTCACCCCTCCACTTT,CASFRTENSPLHF
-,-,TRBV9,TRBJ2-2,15,TGTGCCAGCAGCGTATACGGGGAGAACACCGGGGAGCTGTTTTTT,CASSVYGENTGELFF
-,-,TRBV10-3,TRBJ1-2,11,TGTGCCATCCCCCGGTGGGGCGGCTACACCTTC,CAIPRWGGYTF
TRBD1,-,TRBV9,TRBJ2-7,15,TGTGCCAGCAGCGTAGCTCCGGACAGGGCTCGGGAGCAGTACTTC,CASSVAPDRAREQYF
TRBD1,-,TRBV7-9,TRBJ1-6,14,TGTGCCAGCGTCGGACAGGGACCCGGTTCACCCCTCCACTTT,CASVGQGPGSPLHF
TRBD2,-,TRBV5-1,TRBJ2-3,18,TGCGCCAGCACTCTGGAAGGTCTAGCGGGGGGGCTCCCAGATACGCAGTATTTT,CASTLEGLAGGLPDTQYF